This T cell receptor (beta chain) was identified during a study of cytomegalovirus exposure and HLA in healthy donors. PCR primers comprised 60 Vbeta and 13 Jbeta primers. Repertoires were generated with immunoSEQ multiplex PCR, while TCRdb's copy carries only in-frame clones and drops some. This table has under 200,000 clones, approximately 84% appearing once. The length of the CDR3 is 13 residues. V was clipped by 8 bases and J by 6 bases, with 13 bases between them. Germline V gene lookup returns CDR1 WNHNN and CDR2 SYGVQD (reference sequence). This chain joins TRBV10-1 and TRBJ2-2; no firm D call. The specimen was PBMCs. This clonotype was sampled from a woman in her twenties or thirties in good health and CMV-seropositive. The CDR3 DNA follows: TGCGCCAGCCAAGTCGGTCCGGCCGGGGAGCTGTTTTTT. It yields the protein CASQVGPAGELFF.